This T cell receptor beta chain is drawn from a study of yellow fever vaccine responses in identical twins. This CDR3 spans 12 amino acids. Germline lookup yields CDR1 MDHEN and CDR2 SYDVKM. Trimming stripped 3 bases from V and 4 bases from J, with 6 bases between. TCRdb independently ran MiXCR on the RT-PCR reads; one entry per CDR3 protein. The table lists almost 5,500 distinct CDR3 sequences, approximately 90% of them singletons. This chain links TRBV28 with TRBJ1-1; D call uncertain. The specimen was T cells from blood (PBMCs), unsorted or a sorted subset (not recorded which), collected before or after yellow fever vaccination (not recorded which). This TCR was sampled from a woman in her late teens or twenties who received the yellow fever vaccine. CDR3 coding DNA: TGTGCCAGCAGTTTTTTGGGCACTGAAGCTTTCTTT. Its translation is CASSFLGTEAFF.